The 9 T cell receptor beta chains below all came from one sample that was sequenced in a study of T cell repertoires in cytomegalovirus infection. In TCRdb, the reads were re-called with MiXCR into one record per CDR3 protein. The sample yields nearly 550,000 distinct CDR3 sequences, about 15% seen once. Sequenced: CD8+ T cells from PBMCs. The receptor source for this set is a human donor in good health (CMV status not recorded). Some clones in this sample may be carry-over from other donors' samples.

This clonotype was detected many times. Here the CDR3 reads CASRTGVLNQPQHF. CDR3 coding DNA: TGTGCCAGTAGGACAGGGGTGCTCAATCAGCCCCAGCATTTT. The chain carries TRBV19 and TRBJ1-5; 8 positions agree with TRBD1. Germline values: CDR1 LNHDA, CDR2 SQIVND (reference sequence). CDR3 length: 14 amino acids. Unmatched junction bases numbered 4, after V lost 6 bases and J lost 3 bases. The full variable domain, rest sourced from reference TRBV19 and TRBJ1-5, is DGGITQSPKYLFRKEGQNVTLSCEQNLNHDAMYWYRQDPGQGLRLIYYSQIVNDFQKGDIAEGYSVSREKKESFPLTVTSAQKNPTAFYLCASRTGVLNQPQHFGDGTRLSIL.

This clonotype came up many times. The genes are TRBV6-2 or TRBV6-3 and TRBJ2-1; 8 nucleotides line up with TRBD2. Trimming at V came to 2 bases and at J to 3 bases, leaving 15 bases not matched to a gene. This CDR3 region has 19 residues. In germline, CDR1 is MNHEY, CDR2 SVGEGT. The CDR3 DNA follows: TGTGCCAGCAGTTACGTAAGGGGGGTAGCGGGACCACTCTACAATGAGCAGTTCTTC. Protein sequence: CASSYVRGVAGPLYNEQFF.

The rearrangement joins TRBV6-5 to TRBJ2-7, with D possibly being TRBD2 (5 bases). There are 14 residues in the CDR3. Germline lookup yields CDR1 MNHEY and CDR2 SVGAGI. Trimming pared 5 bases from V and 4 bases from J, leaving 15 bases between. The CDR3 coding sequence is TGTGCCAGCAGTACCGCACGGGAAGGTTACGAGCAGTACTTC. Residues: CASSTAREGYEQYF.

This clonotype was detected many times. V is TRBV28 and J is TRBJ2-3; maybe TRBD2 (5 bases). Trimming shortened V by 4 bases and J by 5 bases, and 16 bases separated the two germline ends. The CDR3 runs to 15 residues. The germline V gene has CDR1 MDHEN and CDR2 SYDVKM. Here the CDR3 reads CASSSPRASGDTQYF. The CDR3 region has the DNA TGTGCCAGCAGTTCGCCGCGGGCCAGCGGAGATACGCAGTATTTT.

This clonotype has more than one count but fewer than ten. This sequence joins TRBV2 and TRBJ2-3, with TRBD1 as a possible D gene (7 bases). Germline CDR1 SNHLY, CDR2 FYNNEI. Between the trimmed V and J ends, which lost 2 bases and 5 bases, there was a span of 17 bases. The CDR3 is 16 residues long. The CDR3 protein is CASSERWRQGGDTQYF. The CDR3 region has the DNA TGTGCCAGCAGTGAAAGATGGCGACAGGGAGGAGATACGCAGTATTTT.

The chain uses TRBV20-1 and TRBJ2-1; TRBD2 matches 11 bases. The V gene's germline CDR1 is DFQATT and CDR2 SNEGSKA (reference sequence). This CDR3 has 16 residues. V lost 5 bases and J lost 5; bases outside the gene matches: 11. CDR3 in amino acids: CSAPLDTSGGHNEQFF. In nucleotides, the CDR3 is TGCAGTGCTCCCCTTGACACTAGCGGGGGCCACAATGAGCAGTTCTTC.

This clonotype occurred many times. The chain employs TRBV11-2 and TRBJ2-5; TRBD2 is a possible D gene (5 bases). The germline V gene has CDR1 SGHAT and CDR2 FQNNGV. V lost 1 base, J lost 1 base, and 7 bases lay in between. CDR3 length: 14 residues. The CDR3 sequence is CASSLAGSQETQYF. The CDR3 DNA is TGTGCCAGCAGCTTAGCGGGGTCCCAAGAGACCCAGTACTTC. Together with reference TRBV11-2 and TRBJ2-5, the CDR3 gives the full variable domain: EAGVAQSPRYKIIEKRQSVAFWCNPISGHATLYWYQQILGQGPKLLIQFQNNGVVDDSQLPKDRFSAERLKGVDSTLKIQPAKLEDSAVYLCASSLAGSQETQYFGPGTRLLVL.

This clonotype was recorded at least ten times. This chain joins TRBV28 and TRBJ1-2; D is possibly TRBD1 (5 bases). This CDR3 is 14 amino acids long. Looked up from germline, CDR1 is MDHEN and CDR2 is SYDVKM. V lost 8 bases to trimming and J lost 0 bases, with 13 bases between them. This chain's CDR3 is CASQFGASNYGYTF. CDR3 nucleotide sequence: TGTGCCAGCCAATTCGGGGCATCTAACTATGGCTACACCTTC.

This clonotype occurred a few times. DNA of the CDR3: TGTGCCAGCAGCCGTAACAGGGCCGATGAGCAGTTCTTC. Its protein is CASSRNRADEQFF. The genes are TRBV5-6 and TRBJ2-1, with a tentative D call TRBD1 (6 bases). Looked up from germline, CDR1 is SGHDT and CDR2 is YYEEEE. The CDR3 loop spans 13 amino acids. Trimming left V 4 bases short and J 8 bases short, with 13 bases between. Full variable domain (outside the CDR3, taken from reference TRBV5-6 and TRBJ2-1): DAGVTQSPTHLIKTRGQQVTLRCSPKSGHDTVSWYQQALGQGPQFIFQYYEEEERQRGNFPDRFSGHQFPNYSSELNVNALLLGDSALYLCASSRNRADEQFFGPGTRLTVL.